A selection of T cell receptor beta chains follows, all from one sample in a study of identifying expanded T cells in peripheral blood. Using immunoSEQ multiplex PCR, the repertoire was profiled, and TCRdb retains in-frame clones only, with some absent. Here the sample spans approximately 75,000 clones, 90% being singletons. What was sequenced was blood. Receptors were obtained from a person between 18 and 69 years old in good health. CDR3s include the opening cysteine and the closing phenylalanine or tryptophan. The D gene is left open where the match is weak. For some rows the clone size is stated as once, few or many, or as a class when expanded; others skip it.

TRBJ2-5	TRBV10-2	.	.	CASSEGETQYF	TGCGCCAGCAGTGAGGGAGAGACCCAGTACTTC
TRBJ2-7	TRBV5-6	.	.	CASSLTGYEQYF	TGTGCCAGCAGCTTGACAGGTTACGAGCAGTACTTC
TRBJ1-2	TRBV25-1	TRBD1	.	CASSEWGQGDSYGYTF	TGTGCCAGCAGTGAATGGGGACAGGGGGATTCCTATGGCTACACCTTC
TRBJ1-1	TRBV7-7	.	once	CASSLSENTEAFF	TGTGCTAGCAGCTTATCAGAGAACACTGAAGCTTTCTTT
TRBJ2-3	TRBV7-2	TRBD2	.	CASSWGLGQSTDTQYF	TGTGCCAGCAGTTGGGGACTAGGACAAAGCACAGATACGCAGTATTTT
TRBJ1-6	TRBV11-2	.	.	CASSLENYNSPLHF	TGTGCCAGCAGCTTAGAGAATTATAATTCACCCCTCCACTTT
TRBJ2-3	TRBV19	.	.	CASSPALEDTQYF	TGTGCCAGTAGTCCAGCCCTAGAGGATACGCAGTATTTT
TRBJ1-1	TRBV11-2	TRBD1	.	CASSSVSGTGNTEAFF	TGTGCCAGCAGCTCCGTCTCTGGGACAGGGAACACTGAAGCTTTCTTT
TRBJ2-7	TRBV5-4	TRBD1	.	CASSPDRGAAAYEQYF	TGTGCCAGCAGCCCCGACAGGGGAGCTGCAGCCTACGAGCAGTACTTC
TRBJ1-4	TRBV18	.	.	CASSPNRAGGQTNEKLFF	TGTGCCAGCTCACCAAACAGGGCAGGAGGGCAAACTAATGAAAAACTGTTTTTT
TRBJ2-5	TRBV5-4	.	.	CASSFLPGVEETQYF	TGTGCCAGCAGCTTCCTCCCGGGGGTAGAAGAGACCCAGTACTTC
TRBJ2-7	TRBV7-9	.	.	CASSVEADSYEQYF	TGTGCCAGCAGCGTAGAGGCGGACTCCTACGAGCAGTACTTC
TRBJ1-1	TRBV7-2	.	.	CASSLVGGGGTEAFF	TGTGCCAGCAGCTTAGTGGGAGGCGGGGGGACTGAAGCTTTCTTT
TRBJ2-1	TRBV5-5	.	.	CASSLGASSYNEQFF	TGTGCCAGCAGCTTGGGGGCGAGCTCCTACAATGAGCAGTTCTTC
TRBJ1-1	TRBV27	.	.	CASSLGRGNTEAFF	TGTGCCAGCAGTTTGGGAAGGGGGAACACTGAAGCTTTCTTT
TRBJ2-5	TRBV6-1	.	.	CASTSAQETQYF	TGTGCCAGCACTAGCGCCCAAGAGACCCAGTACTTC
TRBJ2-1	TRBV7-7	TRBD2	.	CASSLRPPSGGNYNEQFF	TGTGCTAGCAGCTTACGTCCTCCTAGCGGGGGGAACTACAATGAGCAGTTCTTC